This T cell receptor beta chain was obtained from a study of blood T cell repertoires in COVID-19 (dated by TCRdb to 2020 to 2021). Context from the whole study: Samples covering the acute and convalescent phases of COVID-19 were provided by collaborators in the United States, Italy and Spain. The prospective study material was composed of cDNA or gDNA derived from T cells, B-cell-depleted T cells, or PBMCs. The dataset comprised deeply sampled blood TCRbeta repertoires from subjects exposed to, actively infected with, or recovered from COVID-19. The repertoires were released in a freely available public database intended as a resource for research on the immune response to SARS-CoV-2. Samples were obtained from the ongoing ImmuneRACE study (first 160 participants) and from some 1,300 subjects provided by 6 global collaborators. A de-identified subject ID, COVID-19 status, age in years and sex were almost always included in the sample metadata. Where available, HLA class I and class II types were taken from metadata supplied by the sample provider and were not determined by assay-based typing.

The CDR1 and CDR2 encoded by the germline V gene are LGHNA and YNFKEQ. The CDR3 contains 18 residues, cysteine and phenylalanine counted. The retained sequence is limited to the CDR3, 54 bases, with the frame set at the first base. Unmatched junction bases come to 9, with V trimmed by 1 base and J by 0 bases. In the prospective study, participants were about 18 to 89 years old, resided in about two dozen geographic areas of the United States, and were enrolled through a virtual design. In the prospective study, cohorts were assigned on the basis of participant-reported clinical history obtained from a screening survey and a study questionnaire. Recovered participants in ImmuneRACE Cohort 3 were defined as having two consecutive negative NP/OP PCR tests, clearance from a healthcare professional, or resolution of symptoms. Mobile phlebotomists in the prospective study collected whole blood, serum and a nasopharyngeal or oropharyngeal swab from every participant. Participants in the prospective study had the option to provide additional blood draws and questionnaires over a 2-month period. Before DNA extraction, prospective study blood samples were shipped either frozen or at room temperature.

TCRbeta CDR3 regions were amplified from genomic DNA using the immunoSEQ Assay, a bias-controlled multiplex PCR. As for how the authors treated the data: Within the assay, amplification of reference gene primers was used to estimate how many nucleated cells each sample contained. Sequence reads were collapsed and filtered to measure the absolute abundance of every unique TCRbeta CDR3 rearrangement. For each sample, productive Simpson clonality was calculated as the square root of Simpson's diversity index across productive rearrangements. In its TCRdb copy, this immuneACCESS table keeps in-frame sequences only and misses some clones. Where compared with another copy, unresolved V genes explain less than half of these, and the others have no known cause. V and J calls and clone size come straight from that table; D and trimming were deduced from the DNA. This sample is represented by some 250,000 clones; around 88% of them were singletons. The ten largest make up around 10% of the sample.

Comments on this clone: Its antigen is still unknown. There are no base qualities to consult, and no much larger clone falls within one base.

What the work shows at the level of the full study, not this receptor alone: The quantity of clinical and demographic metadata differed by source and by participant and was supplied without curation.

The rearranged chain carries TRBV4-2 and TRBJ2-3, and 8 junction bases match TRBD2. Sequenced: PBMCs or T cells enriched from blood (not recorded which). This receptor was obtained from a middle-aged man who had recovered from COVID-19. The bases read TGTGCCAGCAGCCAAGTTCGCTCGGGCGGGGGGAGCACAGATACGCAGTATTTT. Its protein reads: CASSQVRSGGGSTDTQYF.